Sequencing of this T cell receptor (beta chain) was carried out in a study of blood T cell repertoires in COVID-19. Study-wide background: T cells, B-cell-depleted T cells, or PBMCs supplied cDNA or gDNA.

As originally analysed: Amplification of reference gene primers was used by the study to estimate nucleated cell counts. TCRdb's copy holds only in-frame clones and misses some; the assay was immunoSEQ multiplex PCR. The V and J calls and clone size are taken from that table; D and trimming were inferred from the DNA. Here the sample spans hundreds of thousands of clones, over 75% being singletons. Clinical history as reported by participants underpinned cohort assignment. Germline CDR1 and CDR2: GTSNPN and SVGIG (reference sequence). The CDR3 is made up of 15 amino acids. V shed 7 bases and J 5 bases; nucleotides not matched to a gene: 8.

The sample was PBMCs or T cells enriched from blood (not recorded which). The chain recombines TRBV30 with TRBJ1-6, with 10 positions matching TRBD1. This sequence was found in a woman under 40 who had recovered from COVID-19. The DNA for the CDR3 is TGTGCCTCCAACGGGGACAGGGGAAATAATTCACCCCTCCACTTT. Its translation is CASNGDRGNNSPLHF.